The rows below give T cell receptor beta chains drawn from one sample of a study of cytotoxic CD8 clonotypes in ibrutinib-treated CLL. Using immunoSEQ multiplex PCR, the repertoire was profiled, and TCRdb retains in-frame clones only, with some absent. The sample lists around 200,000 clones, more than 75% occurring once. This specimen was PBMCs, taken after 12 months of ibrutinib treatment. The receptors stem from a human donor with chronic lymphocytic leukemia. CDR3s include the opening cysteine and the closing phenylalanine or tryptophan. A D gene is named only where the DNA matches it firmly. Not all rows give a size; the values are once, few, many and, for expanded clones, a class.

v_call,clone_size,j_call,d_call,cdr3_nt,cdr3_aa
TRBV30,.,TRBJ1-6,.,TGTGCCTGGAGTGAAACAGGGAGTACCTCCTATAATTCACCCCTCCACTTT,CAWSETGSTSYNSPLHF
TRBV6-5,few,TRBJ1-6,TRBD1,TGTGCCACCGCTCTGGGACAGGATAATTCACCCCTCCACTTT,CATALGQDNSPLHF
TRBV6-5,.,TRBJ1-2,.,TGTGCCAGCAGTTACGGGGGTCAGCCTAACTATGGCTACACCTTC,CASSYGGQPNYGYTF
TRBV19,.,TRBJ2-3,.,TGTGCCAGTAGTACGGGACAAATTTTCACAGATACGCAGTATTTT,CASSTGQIFTDTQYF
TRBV6-5,.,TRBJ2-7,.,TGTGCCAGCAGTTACTTTGCAGGCAGGGCCAACTACGAGCAGTACTTC,CASSYFAGRANYEQYF
TRBV30,.,TRBJ2-3,.,TGTGCCTGGAACCTTGGTTCCGCAGATACGCAGTATTTT,CAWNLGSADTQYF
TRBV10-3,few,TRBJ1-2,.,TGTGCCATCAGATCCGGGGGGGATGGCTACACCTTC,CAIRSGGDGYTF
TRBV5-6,.,TRBJ2-1,TRBD2,TGTGCCAGCAGCTTGAGAACTAGCGGGGGTGAGAGCTCCTACAATGAGCAGTTCTTC,CASSLRTSGGESSYNEQFF
TRBV6-5,.,TRBJ2-2,.,TGTGCCAGCAGCTACTCCTTCACCGGGGAGCTGTTTTTT,CASSYSFTGELFF
TRBV18,.,TRBJ2-5,.,TGTGCCAGCTCACCATTCGAAGAGACCCAGTACTTC,CASSPFEETQYF
TRBV10-3,.,TRBJ1-1,TRBD1,TGTGCCATCAAAGAACAGGGGGCTGGAGACACTGAAGCTTTCTTT,CAIKEQGAGDTEAFF
TRBV20-1,.,TRBJ2-7,.,TGCAGTGCCGCCGGCTACGAGCAGTACTTC,CSAAGYEQYF
TRBV25-1,.,TRBJ2-2,TRBD1,TGTGCCAGCTCGGGACAGGTTTTCGGGGAGCTGTTTTTT,CASSGQVFGELFF
TRBV27,once,TRBJ1-1,.,TGTGCCAGCAGTTCCTGGGGACTCAACCCTGAAGCTTTCTTT,CASSSWGLNPEAFF
TRBV18,once,TRBJ2-5,.,TGTGCCAGCTCACCCTCCAGGGAGGAGACCCAGTACTTC,CASSPSREETQYF
TRBV19,few,TRBJ2-4,.,TGTGCCAGTAGTATCGGTATAGCCAAAAACATTCAGTACTTC,CASSIGIAKNIQYF
TRBV7-6,.,TRBJ1-5,.,TGTGCCAGCAGCTTAGCCAGTTATAGCAATCAGCCCCAGCATTTT,CASSLASYSNQPQHF
TRBV2,.,TRBJ1-3,.,TGTGCCAGCAGTCCCCCCGGGACGCAAGGAAACACCATATATTTT,CASSPPGTQGNTIYF
TRBV5-4,.,TRBJ2-5,TRBD2,TGTGCCAGCAGCCCCGGACTAGCGGGAGGGTTTGAGACCCAGTACTTC,CASSPGLAGGFETQYF
TRBV19,.,TRBJ2-7,TRBD1,TGTGCCAGTAGTGAAAGGGACAGGCGTTCGTACGAGCAGTACTTC,CASSERDRRSYEQYF
TRBV5-4,.,TRBJ2-1,.,TGTGCCAGCAGCTTGGACGGCGGGATATACAATGAGCAGTTCTTC,CASSLDGGIYNEQFF
TRBV2,.,TRBJ1-1,TRBD1,TGTGCCAGCAGTGACCCACAGGGGTGGGGAACTGAAGCTTTCTTT,CASSDPQGWGTEAFF
TRBV29-1,.,TRBJ2-7,.,TGCAGCGTTGAAGGGACAGAGAGGCGCGAGCAGTACTTC,CSVEGTERREQYF
TRBV19,once,TRBJ1-5,TRBD1,TGTGCCAGTAGTATCGGGCCAGGGGGCGGTCAGCCCCAGCATTTT,CASSIGPGGGQPQHF
TRBV7-6,.,TRBJ2-3,.,TGTGCCAGCACCCTGGTGGGGGGTAGCACAGATACGCAGTATTTT,CASTLVGGSTDTQYF
TRBV28,once,TRBJ2-7,.,TGTGCCAGCAGTTATCCGGGTCGCCTCGGGGCCTACGAGCAGTACTTC,CASSYPGRLGAYEQYF
TRBV2,.,TRBJ1-2,.,TGTGCCAGCAGTGAGTACCGTACTTATGGCTACACCTTC,CASSEYRTYGYTF
TRBV11-2,.,TRBJ1-4,.,TGTGCCAGCAGCTGGACGGGGGGAACCCATAATGAAAAACTGTTTTTT,CASSWTGGTHNEKLFF
TRBV6-1,.,TRBJ1-1,.,TGTGCCAGCAGTGATGGGGTCGGCACCATGAACACTGAAGCTTTCTTT,CASSDGVGTMNTEAFF
TRBV29-1,.,TRBJ2-5,.,TGCAGCGTTTCGGTGCACCAAGAGACCCAGTACTTC,CSVSVHQETQYF
TRBV30,.,TRBJ2-3,TRBD2,TGTGCCTGGAGTCGATTTAGCGGGGGGGCATCCGATACGCAGTATTTT,CAWSRFSGGASDTQYF
TRBV7-3,.,TRBJ1-3,TRBD1,TGTGCCAGCAGCCCCGGACAGGGGGACACCATATATTTT,CASSPGQGDTIYF
TRBV25-1,once,TRBJ1-3,TRBD1,TGTGCCAGCAGTGGTCGGGGACAGCGTGGAAACACCATATATTTT,CASSGRGQRGNTIYF
TRBV7-3,.,TRBJ1-2,.,TGTGCCAGCAGCCAAGACCCAAAGGCTAACTATGGCTACACCTTC,CASSQDPKANYGYTF
TRBV2,few,TRBJ2-5,TRBD1,TGTGCCAGCGGACAGGGGGCCTGGGAGACCCAGTACTTC,CASGQGAWETQYF